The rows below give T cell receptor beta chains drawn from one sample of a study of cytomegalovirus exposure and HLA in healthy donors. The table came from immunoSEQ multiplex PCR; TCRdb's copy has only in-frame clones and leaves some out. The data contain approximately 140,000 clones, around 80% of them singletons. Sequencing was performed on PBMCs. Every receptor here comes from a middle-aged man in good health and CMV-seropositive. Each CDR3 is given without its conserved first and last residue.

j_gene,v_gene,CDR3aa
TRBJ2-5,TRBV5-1,ASSLSLTRETQY
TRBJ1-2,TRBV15,ATSRDKGGYGYT
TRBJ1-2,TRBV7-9,ASSFRTAGYT
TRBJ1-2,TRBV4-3,ASSQDQGDYGYT
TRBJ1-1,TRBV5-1,ASGPTGMNTEAF
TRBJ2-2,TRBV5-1,ASSFNVGELF
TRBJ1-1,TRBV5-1,ASSPRQGGLNTEAF
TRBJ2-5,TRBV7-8,ASSLKLAGAGETQY
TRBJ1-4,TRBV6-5,ASSSRTKRSEKLF
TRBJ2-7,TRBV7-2,ASGGQAHIPSYEQY
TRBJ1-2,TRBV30,AWMRGHYGYT
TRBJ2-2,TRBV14,ASSPITTGRLTGELF
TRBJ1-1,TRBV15,ATSRGGQGARGTEAF
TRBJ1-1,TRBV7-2,ASSFGSGGAGVEAF
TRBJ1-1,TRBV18,ASSPIVTGINTEAF
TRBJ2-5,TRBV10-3,AISESIAGAGETQY
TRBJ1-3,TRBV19,ASNNRYSGNTIY
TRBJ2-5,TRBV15,ATSRGVGGRETQY
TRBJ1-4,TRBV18,ASSPQTGVNEKLF
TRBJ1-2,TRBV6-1,ASSAGSSRDGYT
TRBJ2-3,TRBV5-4,ASSKPGELMADTQY
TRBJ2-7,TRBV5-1,ASSLTSGGPLLHIEQY
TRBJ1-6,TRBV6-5,ASSLGGERGQLPLH
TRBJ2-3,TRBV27,ASSLSGGRAPTDTQY
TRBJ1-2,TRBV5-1,ASSPPSDRNYGYT
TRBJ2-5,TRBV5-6,ASSLNRQLGTQY
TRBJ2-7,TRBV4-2,ASSPPGQGDYEQY
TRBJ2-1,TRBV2,ASIFGGGPSGNEQF
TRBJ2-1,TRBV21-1,ASSYPYYGGVWSSYNEQF
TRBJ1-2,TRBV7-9,ASSIGTGGHGYT
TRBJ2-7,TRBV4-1,ASSQATSLAVSSYEQY
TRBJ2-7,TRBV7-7,ASSASQGHEQY
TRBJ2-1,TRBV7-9,ASSSGTGRAWNEQF
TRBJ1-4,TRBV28,ASSFRQGWYNEKLF
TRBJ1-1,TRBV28,ASSSDLRVPMNTEAF
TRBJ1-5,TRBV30,AWSVLRGAEVNQPQH
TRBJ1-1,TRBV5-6,ASSSYLSLNTEAF
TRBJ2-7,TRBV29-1,SVEAPRGYEQY
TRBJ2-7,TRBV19,ASSRHGTGRSYEQY
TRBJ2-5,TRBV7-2,ASSLAGAGETQY
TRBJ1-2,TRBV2,ASSKDRSNYGYT
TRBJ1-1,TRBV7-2,ASSRGTGVTLNTEAF
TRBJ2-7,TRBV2,ASTGQGFDEQY
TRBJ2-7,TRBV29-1,SVGYSYEQY
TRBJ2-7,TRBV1,TSSPGSHLASGRIEYEQY
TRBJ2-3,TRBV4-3,ASSHGGSSGGDTQY
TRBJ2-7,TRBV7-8,ASSDDSTGGVQQY
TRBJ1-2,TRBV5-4,ASSFRGSYGYT
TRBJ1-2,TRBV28,ASSLGRRAAYGYT
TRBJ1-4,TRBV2,ASKSGQPEKLF
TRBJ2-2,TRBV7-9,ASSLVGPGVTGELF